The T cell receptor (beta chain) described here comes from a study of early T cells in non-severe SARS-CoV-2 infection (dated by TCRdb to about 2021). At the level of the whole study: Because TCR sequencing was done on bulk RNA from unsorted whole blood, the alpha and beta chains could not be paired.

The paper as a whole reports these results and caveats: VDJdb matching was skewed toward anti-spike CD8 responses and likely underestimated virus-specific expansions by missing private and CD4 specificities.

The method was 5' RACE. TCRdb names NextSeq 500 as the instrument used. In the TCR library protocol, unique molecular identifiers were attached to individual cDNA molecules to correct for PCR bias and sequencing error. TCR alpha and beta chains were both sequenced, and the abundances of alpha and beta sequences in each sample were closely correlated with each other. The original pipeline was this. Decombinator V4 was used to annotate the V gene, J gene and CDR3 of the TCR sequences. TCRs were defined as expanded if a significant change between any two time points was detected under a Poisson model with p below 0.0001. TCR abundances were normalised to the total number of TCRs sequenced in each sample and reported as counts per million. MAIT TCRs were defined by TRAV1-2 paired with TRAJ12, TRAJ20 or TRAJ33, and iNKT TCRs by TRAV10 paired with TRAJ18. VDJdb, accessed on 1 November 2021, was searched for TCRs annotated for CMV, EBV and SARS-CoV-2, and TCRs annotated for more than one antigen were excluded. TCRdb trimmed the raw reads at Q25, called clones with MiXCR and kept productive beta chains. Each CDR3 protein appears once, grouped with its most common genes and DNA. TCRdb's processing, not the study's, gives the V and J calls here. The sample table holds nearly 95,000 distinct CDR3 sequences, of which approximately 16% were seen once. Clones ranked in the top ten supply roughly 4.7% of the sample.

This clonotype was counted a few times. The specificity of this receptor is unknown. The input lacks base qualities; no much larger clone sits a single base away. A case-control design nested within a healthcare worker cohort in London, UK, was used, with weekly nasopharyngeal swab PCR tests and blood sampling performed. Between 23 and 31 March 2020, the week of the UK lockdown, healthcare workers were enrolled and then followed up weekly for as long as 16 weeks. CDR1 and CDR2 (SGHRS, YFSETQ) derive from the germline V gene. The CDR3 covers 11 residues, taking in both the cysteine and the phenylalanine. Kept here is only the CDR3 DNA, which spans 33 bases and is read in frame from base 1. Deletion took 0 bases off V and 13 bases off J, with a span of 8 bases between the germline ends.

The rearrangement joined TRBV5-1 to TRBJ2-1; a tentative D call is TRBD2 (5 bases match). The source is an adult who was a healthcare worker with PCR-confirmed SARS-CoV-2 infection or an uninfected control (not recorded which). Here the sequenced sample was whole blood, taken at baseline. The DNA reads as follows: TGCGCCAGCAGCTTGGAGCGGCAACAGTTCTTC. It translates as CASSLERQQFF.